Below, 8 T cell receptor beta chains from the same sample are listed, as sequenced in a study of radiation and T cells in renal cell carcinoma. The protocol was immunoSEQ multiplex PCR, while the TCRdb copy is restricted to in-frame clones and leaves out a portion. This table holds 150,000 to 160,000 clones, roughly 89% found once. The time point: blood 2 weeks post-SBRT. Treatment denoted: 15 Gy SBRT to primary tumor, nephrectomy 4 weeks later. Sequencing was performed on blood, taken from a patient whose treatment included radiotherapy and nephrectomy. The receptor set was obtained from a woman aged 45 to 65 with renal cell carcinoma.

The CDR3 sequence is CASSPGSYMNTEAFF. The DNA for the CDR3 is TGTGCCAGCAGCCCCGGTAGTTATATGAACACTGAAGCTTTCTTT. J is TRBJ1-1 and V is TRBV7-3; the D is unclear. CDR3 size: 15 residues. V lost 5 bases, J lost 0 bases, and 13 bases lay in between. The germline CDR1 and CDR2 sequences are SGHTA and FQGTGA.

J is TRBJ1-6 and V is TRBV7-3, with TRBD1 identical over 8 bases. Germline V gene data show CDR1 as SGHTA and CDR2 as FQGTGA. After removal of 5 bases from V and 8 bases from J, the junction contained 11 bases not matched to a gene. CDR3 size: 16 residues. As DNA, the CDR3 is TGTGCCAGCAGCAGGGACAGGAGGGAGAATCATTCACCCCTCCACTTT. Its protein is CASSRDRRENHSPLHF.

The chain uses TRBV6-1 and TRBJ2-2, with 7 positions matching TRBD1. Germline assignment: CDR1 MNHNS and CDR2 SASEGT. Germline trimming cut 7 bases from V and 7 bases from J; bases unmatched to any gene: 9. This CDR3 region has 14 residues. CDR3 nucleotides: TGTGCCAGCATTAGGGCAGGGGGAGTCGGGGAGCTGTTTTTT. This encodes CASIRAGGVGELFF.

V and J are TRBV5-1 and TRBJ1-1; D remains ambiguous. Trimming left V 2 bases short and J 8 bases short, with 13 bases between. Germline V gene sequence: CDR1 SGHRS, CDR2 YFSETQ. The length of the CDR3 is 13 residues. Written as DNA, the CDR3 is TGCGCCAGCAGCTTTACCGGGGAAGGGGAAGCTTTCTTT. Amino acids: CASSFTGEGEAFF. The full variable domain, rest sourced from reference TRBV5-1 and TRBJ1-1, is KAGVTQTPRYLIKTRGQQVTLSCSPISGHRSVSWYQQTPGQGLQFLFEYFSETQRNKGNFPGRFSGRQFSNSRSEMNVSTLELGDSALYLCASSFTGEGEAFFGQGTRLTVV.

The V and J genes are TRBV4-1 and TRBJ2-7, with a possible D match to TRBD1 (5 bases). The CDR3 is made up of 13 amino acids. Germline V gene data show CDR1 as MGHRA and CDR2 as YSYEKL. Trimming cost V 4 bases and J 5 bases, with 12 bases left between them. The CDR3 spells CASSRGKTHEQYF. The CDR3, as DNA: TGCGCCAGCAGCCGGGGCAAAACCCACGAGCAGTACTTC.

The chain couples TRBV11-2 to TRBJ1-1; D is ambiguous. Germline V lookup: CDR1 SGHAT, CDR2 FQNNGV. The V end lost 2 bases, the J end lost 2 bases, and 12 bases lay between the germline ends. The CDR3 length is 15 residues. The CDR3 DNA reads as TGTGCCAGCAGCTTATTTAGTCCCAGTAACACTGAAGCTTTCTTT. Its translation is CASSLFSPSNTEAFF. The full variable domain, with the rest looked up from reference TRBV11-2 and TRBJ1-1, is EAGVAQSPRYKIIEKRQSVAFWCNPISGHATLYWYQQILGQGPKLLIQFQNNGVVDDSQLPKDRFSAERLKGVDSTLKIQPAKLEDSAVYLCASSLFSPSNTEAFFGQGTRLTVV.

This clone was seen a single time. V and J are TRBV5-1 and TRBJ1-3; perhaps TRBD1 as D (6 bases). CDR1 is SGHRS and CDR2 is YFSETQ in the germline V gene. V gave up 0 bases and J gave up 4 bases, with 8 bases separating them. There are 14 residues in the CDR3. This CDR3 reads CASSLVGGGNTIYF. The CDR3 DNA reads TGCGCCAGCAGCTTGGTGGGGGGCGGAAACACCATATATTTT.

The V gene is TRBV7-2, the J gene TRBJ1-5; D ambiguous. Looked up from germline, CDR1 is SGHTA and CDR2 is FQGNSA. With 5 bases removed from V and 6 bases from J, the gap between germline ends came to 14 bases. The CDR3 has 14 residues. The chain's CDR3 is CASSPGNFAQPQHF. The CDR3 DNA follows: TGTGCCAGCAGCCCGGGGAATTTCGCTCAGCCCCAGCATTTT.